A selection of T cell receptor beta chains follows, all from one sample in a study of shared clonotypes between healthy human individuals. Here immunoSEQ multiplex PCR was the method, and the copy in TCRdb shows in-frame clones only, minus some. The profile shows about 2.3 million clones, 85% to 95% of them singletons. The sequenced material came from naive CD4+ T cells from PBMCs. These receptor sequences come from a man between 18 and 35 years old in good health. Some clones in this sample may be carry-over from other donors' samples. CDR3s include the opening cysteine and the closing phenylalanine or tryptophan. D genes are given only for firm matches. Where a row states a size, it is once, few, many or the class of an expanded clone; other rows omit it.

cdr3_length d_call j_call v_call clone_size cdr3_aa cdr3_nt
15 - TRBJ2-6 TRBV19 - CARPSTGAGANVLTF TGTGCCAGACCGAGCACTGGGGCTGGGGCCAACGTCCTGACTTTC
13 - TRBJ2-2 TRBV2 - CASKGWDTGELFF TGTGCCAGCAAAGGGTGGGACACCGGGGAGCTGTTTTTT
13 - TRBJ1-5 TRBV6-6 - CASSRNEAQPQHF TGTGCCAGCAGTCGGAACGAGGCCCAGCCCCAGCATTTT
15 - TRBJ2-3 TRBV29-1 - CSVDSGGAGADTQYF TGCAGCGTTGATAGTGGTGGGGCCGGGGCGGATACGCAGTATTTT
14 - TRBJ1-6 TRBV2 - CASSEGTTGSPLHF TGTGCCAGCAGTGAAGGGACGACGGGTTCACCCCTCCACTTT
17 - TRBJ2-5 TRBV28 - CASTNAPGKLRGETQYF TGTGCCAGCACCAATGCCCCGGGAAAGCTCCGGGGAGAGACCCAGTACTTC
14 TRBD1 TRBJ2-1 TRBV5-1 - CASSRGPTGDEQFF TGCGCCAGCAGCAGGGGGCCGACAGGAGATGAGCAGTTCTTC
15 - TRBJ1-4 TRBV18 - CASSPQSGLNEKLFF TGTGCCAGCTCACCCCAGTCGGGACTTAATGAAAAACTGTTTTTT
16 - TRBJ2-3 TRBV5-1 - CASSLGSGARTDTQYF TGCGCCAGCAGCTTGGGGTCGGGGGCGCGTACAGATACGCAGTATTTT
11 TRBD1 TRBJ1-1 TRBV19 - CASSSQGEAFF TGTGCCAGTAGTTCACAGGGGGAAGCTTTCTTT
14 TRBD2 TRBJ2-7 TRBV7-3 - CASAEAGGSYEQYF TGTGCCAGCGCCGAAGCGGGAGGATCCTACGAGCAGTACTTC
15 TRBD2 TRBJ2-2 TRBV27 - CASSKRGSSTGELFF TGTGCCAGCTCTAAGCGGGGATCGTCCACCGGGGAGCTGTTTTTT
15 - TRBJ1-3 TRBV28 - CASSVSLIDGNTIYF TGTGCCAGCAGTGTCTCCTTAATCGACGGAAACACCATATATTTT
11 - TRBJ1-1 TRBV28 - CASRKTAGAFF TGTGCCAGCAGAAAGACAGCCGGGGCTTTCTTT
17 TRBD2 TRBJ2-1 TRBV14 - CASSLLAAGAVYNEQFF TGTGCCAGCAGCCTCCTAGCCGCGGGAGCTGTATACAATGAGCAGTTCTTC
14 TRBD1 TRBJ2-1 TRBV5-6 once CASSWDSNGNEQFF TGTGCCAGCTCCTGGGACAGCAATGGGAATGAGCAGTTCTTC
14 TRBD2 TRBJ2-2 TRBV9 - CASGREGYTGELFF TGTGCCAGCGGGAGGGAGGGTTATACCGGGGAGCTGTTTTTT
13 TRBD2 TRBJ2-5 TRBV2 - CASLTGGQETQYF TGTGCCAGCCTAACGGGGGGACAAGAGACCCAGTACTTC
16 - TRBJ2-3 TRBV7-3 - CASSPRSGSSTDTQYF TGTGCCAGCAGTCCGCGCAGCGGATCTAGCACAGATACGCAGTATTTT
17 - TRBJ2-1 TRBV5-1 - CASSLAELAHSYNEQFF TGCGCCAGCAGCTTGGCAGAACTAGCCCATTCCTACAATGAGCAGTTCTTC
15 - TRBJ2-5 TRBV5-1 - CASKTDPGTQETQYF TGCGCCAGCAAAACGGACCCAGGAACCCAAGAGACCCAGTACTTC
13 - TRBJ2-5 TRBV6-1 - CASRDLFGGTQYF TGTGCCAGCAGGGATTTATTCGGCGGGACCCAGTACTTC
15 - TRBJ2-1 TRBV4-2 once CASSQGADSYNEQFF TGTGCCAGCAGCCAAGGGGCAGATTCCTACAATGAGCAGTTCTTC
15 TRBD1 TRBJ2-1 TRBV7-2 once CASSFGTGVFNEQFF TGTGCCAGCAGCTTTGGGACAGGGGTATTCAATGAGCAGTTCTTC
13 - TRBJ1-1 TRBV29-1 - CSAASGRRTEAFF TGCAGCGCCGCGTCGGGGAGGAGAACTGAAGCTTTCTTT
14 TRBD1 TRBJ1-4 TRBV19 - CASRYNRGSEKLFF TGTGCCAGTAGATACAACAGGGGTAGTGAAAAACTGTTTTTT
16 - TRBJ1-5 TRBV21-1 - CASSKGQGLYCQPQHF TGTGCCAGCAGCAAGGGACAGGGATTATATTGTCAGCCCCAGCATTTT
16 TRBD1 TRBJ2-7 TRBV7-2 - CASSRKPWRDRDEQYF TGTGCCAGCAGCCGTAAACCCTGGCGGGACAGGGACGAGCAGTACTTC
14 - TRBJ2-3 TRBV19 - CASSLQGFTDTQYF TGTGCCAGTAGCCTCCAGGGGTTCACAGATACGCAGTATTTT
14 - TRBJ1-1 TRBV11-2 - CASSPGRLNTEAFF TGTGCCAGCAGCCCTGGACGGTTGAACACTGAAGCTTTCTTT
16 TRBD1 TRBJ1-1 TRBV25-1 once CASSGGQGAGDAEAFF TGTGCCAGCAGTGGTGGACAGGGGGCGGGTGATGCTGAAGCTTTCTTT
14 TRBD1 TRBJ2-1 TRBV7-2 - CASSLRTGRNEQFF TGTGCCAGCAGCTTAAGGACAGGGCGAAATGAGCAGTTCTTC
14 TRBD2 TRBJ2-2 TRBV2 - CASLAGGPTGELFF TGTGCCAGTCTAGCGGGAGGGCCAACCGGGGAGCTGTTTTTT
14 - TRBJ2-3 TRBV27 - CASRSLGGTDTQYF TGTGCCAGCAGAAGCCTAGGGGGCACAGATACGCAGTATTTT
16 TRBD2 TRBJ2-2 TRBV2 - CASSGAIAGVGGELFF TGTGCCAGCAGTGGAGCGATAGCGGGAGTTGGCGGGGAGCTGTTTTTT
14 - TRBJ2-5 TRBV11-3 - CASSSGGDQETQYF TGTGCCAGCAGCTCCGGAGGAGACCAAGAGACCCAGTACTTC
14 - TRBJ1-4 TRBV4-3 - CASSQSRPNEKLFF TGCGCCAGCAGCCAATCCCGGCCTAATGAAAAACTGTTTTTT
14 - TRBJ2-7 TRBV11-3 - CASGAQSGFYEQYF TGTGCCAGCGGGGCCCAGAGCGGGTTCTACGAGCAGTACTTC
14 - TRBJ2-3 TRBV28 - CASSFSSGTDTQYF TGTGCCAGCAGTTTTAGTAGCGGAACAGATACGCAGTATTTT
13 TRBD2 TRBJ2-7 TRBV7-3 - CASSTGTSREQYF TGTGCCAGCAGCACTGGGACTAGTCGCGAGCAGTACTTC
14 TRBD1 TRBJ2-3 TRBV7-3 - CASSFAGGADTQYF TGTGCCAGCAGCTTCGCAGGGGGCGCAGATACGCAGTATTTT
14 TRBD1 TRBJ2-5 TRBV5-1 - CASSSPDREETQYF TGCGCCAGCAGCTCCCCAGACAGGGAAGAGACCCAGTACTTC
15 - TRBJ2-2 TRBV11-3 - CASSSRPARTGELFF TGTGCCAGCAGCTCGAGACCAGCTCGGACCGGGGAGCTGTTTTTT